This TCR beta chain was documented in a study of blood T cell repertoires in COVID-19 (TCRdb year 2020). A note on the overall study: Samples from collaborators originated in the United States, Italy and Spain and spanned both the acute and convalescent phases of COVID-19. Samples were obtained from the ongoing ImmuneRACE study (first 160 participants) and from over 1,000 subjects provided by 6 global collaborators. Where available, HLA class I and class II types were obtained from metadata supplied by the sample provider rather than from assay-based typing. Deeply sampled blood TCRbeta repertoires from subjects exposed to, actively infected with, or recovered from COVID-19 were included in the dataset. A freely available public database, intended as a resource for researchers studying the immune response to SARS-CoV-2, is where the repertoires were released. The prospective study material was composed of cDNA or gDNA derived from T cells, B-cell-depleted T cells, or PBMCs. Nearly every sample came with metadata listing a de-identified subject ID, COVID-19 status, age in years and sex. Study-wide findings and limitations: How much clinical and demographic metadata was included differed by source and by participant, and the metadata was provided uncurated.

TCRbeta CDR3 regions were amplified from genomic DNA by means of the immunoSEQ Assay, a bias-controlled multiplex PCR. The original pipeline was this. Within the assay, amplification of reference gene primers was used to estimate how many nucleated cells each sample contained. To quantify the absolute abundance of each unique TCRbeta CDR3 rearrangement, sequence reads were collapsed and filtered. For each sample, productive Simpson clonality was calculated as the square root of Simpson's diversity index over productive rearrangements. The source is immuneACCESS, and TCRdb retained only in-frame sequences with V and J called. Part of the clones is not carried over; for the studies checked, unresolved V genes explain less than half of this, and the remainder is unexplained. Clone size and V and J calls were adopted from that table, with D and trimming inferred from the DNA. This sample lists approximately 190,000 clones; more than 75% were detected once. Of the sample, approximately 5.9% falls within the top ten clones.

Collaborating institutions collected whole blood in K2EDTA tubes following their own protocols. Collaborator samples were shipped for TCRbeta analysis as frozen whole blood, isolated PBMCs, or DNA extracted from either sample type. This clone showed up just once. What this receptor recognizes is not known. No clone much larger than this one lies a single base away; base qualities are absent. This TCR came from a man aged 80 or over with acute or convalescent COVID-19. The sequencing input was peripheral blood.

The sequenced DNA is TGTGCCAGCAGTTTGAACACCCGCTCCTATAATTCACCCCTCCACTTT. Its translation reads: CASSLNTRSYNSPLHF. The rearranged chain carries TRBV27 and TRBJ1-6; too little of a D gene remains to name it. CDR1 and CDR2 were assigned from the germline V gene (reference sequence) as MNHEY and SMNVEV. V is pared back by 3 bases and J by 0 bases, with 9 bases lying between the germline termini. From cysteine to phenylalanine, the CDR3 is 16 amino acids long. Of all the DNA, just the CDR3 is kept, 48 bases in frame from base 1.